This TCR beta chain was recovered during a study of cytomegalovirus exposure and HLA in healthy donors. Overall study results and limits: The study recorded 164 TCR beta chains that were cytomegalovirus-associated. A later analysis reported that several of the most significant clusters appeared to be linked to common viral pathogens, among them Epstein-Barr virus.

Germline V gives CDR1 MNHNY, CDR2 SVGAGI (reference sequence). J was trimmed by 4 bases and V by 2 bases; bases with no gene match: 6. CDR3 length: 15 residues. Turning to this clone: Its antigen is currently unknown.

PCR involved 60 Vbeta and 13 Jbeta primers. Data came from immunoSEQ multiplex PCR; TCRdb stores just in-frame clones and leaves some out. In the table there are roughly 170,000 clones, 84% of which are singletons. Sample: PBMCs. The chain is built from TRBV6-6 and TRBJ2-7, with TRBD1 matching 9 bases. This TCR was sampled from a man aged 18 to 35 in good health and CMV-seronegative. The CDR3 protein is CASSYTGQGSYEQYF. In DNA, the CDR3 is TGTGCCAGCAGTTACACGGGACAGGGTAGTTACGAGCAGTACTTC.